This T cell receptor beta chain was sequenced in a study of regulatory T cells in long-lasting Graves disease. Study at large: Over 5 years on antithyroid drugs plus positive TSH receptor antibodies marked Graves' disease as persistent.

This clonotype was picked up many times. Its antigen is currently unknown. Germline CDR1 MDHEN, CDR2 SYDVKM. Trimming shortened V by 6 bases and J by 6 bases, and 23 bases separated the two germline ends. The CDR3 length is 16 residues. Building of the TCR beta libraries involved iRepertoire HTBI primers and Arm-PCR of CDR3 regions. Each CDR3 protein gets one entry after TCRdb re-called the multiplex PCR reads with MiXCR. This table holds 650,000 to 700,000 distinct CDR3 sequences, about 32% found once. Stated time point: persistent/refractory GD, antithyroid drugs over 5 years with positive TRAb. The authors made the TCR library using RNA they extracted from PBMCs. Patients with Graves' disease were diagnosed by American Thyroid Association guidelines. Findings and caveats of the study: Patients with persistent disease showed a bias toward TRBV28, TRBJ1-2 and TRBJ2-5. New patients shared over 900 public clonotypes, and persistent patients shared more, with under 3,000.

The gene calls are TRBV28 and TRBJ1-2; D might be TRBD1 (6 bases). The source material was peripheral blood mononuclear cells (PBMCs), sampled when the disease was refractory, from a patient treated with antithyroid drugs. The sequence came from a female donor with Graves disease. The CDR3 DNA reads TGTGCCAGCAGCCCCCTGGGGGGCATAACCAGCGATGGCTACACCTTC. Protein sequence: CASSPLGGITSDGYTF.